This T cell receptor (beta chain) was profiled in a study of early T cells in non-severe SARS-CoV-2 infection. Study in general: Chains from this unsorted whole-blood bulk RNA could not be paired.

TCRdb re-derived calls from the 5' RACE reads in MiXCR, one entry per CDR3 protein. The sample lists 100,000 to 130,000 distinct CDR3 sequences; 9.5% to 13% were seen once. CDR1 and CDR2 (germline): SGHRS, YFSETQ. The CDR3 sequence is 14 residues long. V gave up 3 bases and J gave up 5 bases; unmatched junction bases: 7. This clonotype has a count of ten or more. V gene TRBV5-1 combines with J gene TRBJ1-2, with 7 positions matching TRBD1. Sequencing was performed on whole blood. The receptor was isolated from an adult who was a healthcare worker with PCR-confirmed SARS-CoV-2 infection or an uninfected control (not recorded which). CDR3 coding DNA: TGCGCCAGCAGCTCCGGGACAGTGGGATATGGCTACACCTTC. Protein sequence: CASSSGTVGYGYTF.